A selection of T cell receptor beta chains follows, all from one sample in a study of human T cells and chemical hapten exposure. One entry per CDR3 protein, called by TCRdb with MiXCR from the RACE reads. This repertoire shows 350,000 or so distinct CDR3 sequences, under 8% found once; its top ten account for 8.4%. The sequencing used whole blood, collected in connection with sensitization to the hapten diphenylcyclopropenone (DPC). All receptors come from a woman aged 18-29 years with alopecia areata. Some clones in this sample may be carry-over from other donors' samples. CDR3s include the opening cysteine and the closing phenylalanine or tryptophan. Each record gives: clone size, V gene, J gene, D gene, CDR3 DNA, CDR3 protein. A D gene is named only where the DNA matches it firmly. Some rows have no size entry. The others give once, few or many, or a class for an expanded clone.

size: many
V: TRBV7-9
J: TRBJ1-2
D: -
DNA: TGTGCCCTTGGGGCAGGGAACTATGGCTACACCTTC
CDR3: CALGAGNYGYTF

size: -
V: TRBV6-6
J: TRBJ2-7
D: TRBD1
DNA: TGTGCCAGCAGTTATTCCCAGACAGGGGATTACGAGCAGTACTTC
CDR3: CASSYSQTGDYEQYF

size: many
V: TRBV7-2
J: TRBJ1-1
D: -
DNA: TGTGCCAGCAGCATATGGACGACGGGGGACACTGAAGCTTTCTTT
CDR3: CASSIWTTGDTEAFF

size: -
V: TRBV3-1
J: TRBJ2-2
D: TRBD2
DNA: TGTGCCAGCAGCCAAGGGGACTATAACACCGGGGAGCTGTTTTTT
CDR3: CASSQGDYNTGELFF

size: few
V: TRBV14
J: TRBJ1-1
D: -
DNA: TGTGCCAGCAGCCAAGATATGGATAGGCTGAACACTGAAGCTTTCTTT
CDR3: CASSQDMDRLNTEAFF

size: many
V: TRBV29-1
J: TRBJ1-1
D: -
DNA: TGCAGCGTTCTAGACCACCTGAACACTGAAGCTTTCTTT
CDR3: CSVLDHLNTEAFF

size: -
V: TRBV7-9
J: TRBJ2-6
D: -
DNA: TGTGCCAGCAGCTTAGTATGGGACGGGGCCAACGTCCTGACTTTC
CDR3: CASSLVWDGANVLTF

size: -
V: TRBV9
J: TRBJ2-3
D: -
DNA: TGTGCCAGCAGCGCGAGTGAGGGCGCCACAGATACGCAGTATTTT
CDR3: CASSASEGATDTQYF

size: few
V: TRBV2
J: TRBJ1-2
D: -
DNA: TGTGCCAGCGTGGACATTTTCTATGGCTACACCTTC
CDR3: CASVDIFYGYTF

size: few
V: TRBV13
J: TRBJ2-2
D: TRBD1
DNA: TGTGCCAGCAGCTCCAGGGGGCGGAGGGACACCGGGGAGCTGTTTTTT
CDR3: CASSSRGRRDTGELFF

size: -
V: TRBV7-8
J: TRBJ2-3
D: TRBD2
DNA: TGTGCCAGCAGCTTAAGGCAGCGGGGGTTAGGCACAGATACGCAGTATTTT
CDR3: CASSLRQRGLGTDTQYF

size: many
V: TRBV7-2
J: TRBJ2-3
D: -
DNA: TGTGCCAGCAGCGAATTTCCGGACAGCACTGATACGCAGTATTTT
CDR3: CASSEFPDSTDTQYF

size: -
V: TRBV7-8
J: TRBJ1-2
D: -
DNA: TGTGCCAGCAGCTTAGCAGGGGTCGTATCCACCTTGGGCTACACCTTC
CDR3: CASSLAGVVSTLGYTF

size: many
V: TRBV6-5
J: TRBJ2-3
D: -
DNA: TGTGCCAGCAGCCGGAGGCCCGAAAGCACAGATACGCAGTATTTT
CDR3: CASSRRPESTDTQYF

size: few
V: TRBV4-3
J: TRBJ2-1
D: -
DNA: TGCGCCAGCAGCCAAAACCGGGCGGTCAATGAGCAGTTCTTC
CDR3: CASSQNRAVNEQFF

size: few
V: TRBV4-3
J: TRBJ2-1
D: -
DNA: TGCGCCAGCAGCCAAGTAGGGGTTGATGAGCAGTTCTTC
CDR3: CASSQVGVDEQFF

size: few
V: TRBV20-1
J: TRBJ1-4
D: -
DNA: TGCAGTGCTCTTCGGAGTTGGAATGAAAAACTGTTTTTT
CDR3: CSALRSWNEKLFF

size: -
V: TRBV3-1
J: TRBJ1-4
D: -
DNA: TGTGCCAGCAGCCAAGTCAGTACTGGGGAAAAACTGTTTTTT
CDR3: CASSQVSTGEKLFF

size: many
V: TRBV6-2/TRBV6-3
J: TRBJ2-1
D: -
DNA: TGTGCCAGCAACCTTCCATCCGATGAGCAGTTCTTC
CDR3: CASNLPSDEQFF

size: few
V: TRBV3-1
J: TRBJ2-3
D: TRBD1
DNA: TGTGCCAGCAGGGGAGGACAGGGTGCCACAGATACGCAGTATTTT
CDR3: CASRGGQGATDTQYF

size: many
V: TRBV4-2
J: TRBJ2-6
D: -
DNA: TGTGCCAGCAGCCAAGATTATCAGAACTCTGGGGCCAACGTCCTGACTTTC
CDR3: CASSQDYQNSGANVLTF

size: many
V: TRBV12-3/TRBV12-4
J: TRBJ1-6
D: -
DNA: TGTGCCAGCAGTTCCGATAGCTGGGGGTCACCCCTCCACTTT
CDR3: CASSSDSWGSPLHF

size: -
V: TRBV24-1
J: TRBJ2-3
D: TRBD2
DNA: TGTGCCACCAGATCTAGCGGGGGCTCAGATACGCAGTATTTT
CDR3: CATRSSGGSDTQYF

size: many
V: TRBV4-1
J: TRBJ2-3
D: -
DNA: TGCGCCAGCAGCTTAAGCTGGTCAGGGGACACAGATACGCAGTATTTT
CDR3: CASSLSWSGDTDTQYF

size: many
V: TRBV5-1
J: TRBJ2-1
D: TRBD2
DNA: TGCGCCAGCAGCCTGACTAGCGGGGGAACGAATGAGCAGTTCTTC
CDR3: CASSLTSGGTNEQFF

size: -
V: TRBV4-2
J: TRBJ2-3
D: TRBD2
DNA: TGTGCCAGCAGCCAAGTTATGCCTAGCGGGGGGGCAGATACGCAGTATTTT
CDR3: CASSQVMPSGGADTQYF

size: -
V: TRBV6-4
J: TRBJ2-2
D: -
DNA: TGTGCCAGCACATTTCGGGGCACTTTAGGGAATCCCGGGGAGCTGTTTTTT
CDR3: CASTFRGTLGNPGELFF

size: -
V: TRBV6-5
J: TRBJ2-3
D: TRBD2
DNA: TGTGCCAGCAGTTACACAAGCGGGGGCCGTCCCTTTTTGGATTTT
CDR3: CASSYTSGGRPFLDF

size: few
V: TRBV10-3
J: TRBJ1-2
D: -
DNA: TGTGCCATCAGTGAGTCACCAACAGTTAACTATGGCTACACCTTC
CDR3: CAISESPTVNYGYTF

size: few
V: TRBV7-8
J: TRBJ1-2
D: -
DNA: TGTGCCAGCAGCCGGCCAGGAGCCTATGGCTACACCTTC
CDR3: CASSRPGAYGYTF

size: few
V: TRBV6-2/TRBV6-3
J: TRBJ2-2
D: -
DNA: TGTGCCAGCAGCCCCTGGCCGGCGAACACCGGGGAGCTGTTTTTT
CDR3: CASSPWPANTGELFF

size: few
V: TRBV28
J: TRBJ2-4
D: -
DNA: TGTGCCAGCAGTTTGGCTTCCTTAGCCAAAAACATTCAGTACTTC
CDR3: CASSLASLAKNIQYF

size: -
V: TRBV6-1
J: TRBJ2-3
D: -
DNA: TGTGCCAGCAGTGAAGGGGCAGGGGCGATAGATACGCAGTATTTT
CDR3: CASSEGAGAIDTQYF

size: many
V: TRBV12-3/TRBV12-4
J: TRBJ1-5
D: TRBD1
DNA: TGTGCCAGCAGTACGACAGGGGGCGGCCAGCCCCAGCATTTT
CDR3: CASSTTGGGQPQHF

size: many
V: TRBV12-3/TRBV12-4
J: TRBJ2-3
D: -
DNA: TGTGCCAGCAGTTTAGGGGTTTATACGCAGTATTTT
CDR3: CASSLGVYTQYF

size: -
V: TRBV20-1
J: TRBJ1-2
D: -
DNA: TGCAGTGCTAGAGATCAGGCTCATGGCTACACCTTC
CDR3: CSARDQAHGYTF

size: few
V: TRBV7-9
J: TRBJ1-1
D: -
DNA: TGTGCCAGCAGCTCCCAGTCCTTTGGCTGGAGCACTGAAGCTTTCTTT
CDR3: CASSSQSFGWSTEAFF

size: few
V: TRBV10-3
J: TRBJ1-2
D: TRBD1
DNA: TGTGCCATCAGTGAGCAGACAGGGGTGAATGGCTACACCTTC
CDR3: CAISEQTGVNGYTF

size: many
V: TRBV29-1
J: TRBJ2-3
D: -
DNA: TGCAGCGACATACAGGGTACAGATACGCAGTATTTT
CDR3: CSDIQGTDTQYF

size: few
V: TRBV5-4
J: TRBJ2-3
D: TRBD2
DNA: TGTGCCAGCAGCCTGGGACTAGCGGGGGGGCATACGCAGTATTTT
CDR3: CASSLGLAGGHTQYF

size: few
V: TRBV27
J: TRBJ2-7
D: TRBD1
DNA: TGTGCCAGCAGTTTAGACGGGACAGTCCTTGAGCAGTACTTC
CDR3: CASSLDGTVLEQYF

size: many
V: TRBV5-5
J: TRBJ1-1
D: -
DNA: TGTGCCAGCAGCTTGCGGAGGGGGAAGGGCACTGAAGCTTTCTTT
CDR3: CASSLRRGKGTEAFF

size: many
V: TRBV3-1
J: TRBJ2-2
D: TRBD2
DNA: TGTGCCAGCAGCCAAGCTCTCCCTAGCGGGCCGAACACCGGGGAGCTGTTTTTT
CDR3: CASSQALPSGPNTGELFF

size: few
V: TRBV6-2/TRBV6-3
J: TRBJ1-1
D: -
DNA: TGTGCCAGTTCCGACCGCCGTCCGGACACTGAAGCTTTCTTT
CDR3: CASSDRRPDTEAFF

size: few
V: TRBV21-1
J: TRBJ2-7
D: -
DNA: TGTGCCAGCAGCAAAGTGGAGCTTGACGGGCCATACGAGCAGTACTTC
CDR3: CASSKVELDGPYEQYF